The 28 T cell receptor beta chains below come from one sample, sequenced in a study of T cell responses to AZD1222 COVID-19 vaccine. TCRdb keeps only in-frame clones here, not all; method: immunoSEQ multiplex PCR. The sample contains approximately 190,000 clones, more than 90% of which appear only once. The sequences come from peripheral blood, collected 28 days after the second dose of the MenACWY control vaccine. All receptors come from an adult who received the MenACWY meningococcal vaccine as a control.

The chain combines TRBV11-3 with TRBJ1-1; TRBD1 might be the D (6 bases). The CDR3 runs 16 residues. V was shortened by 5 bases and J by 6 bases, with 22 bases between the two germline ends. The germline gives CDR1 SGHNT, CDR2 YENEEA. The chain's CDR3 is CASSRSTGGTPAEAFF. The CDR3 DNA sequence: TGTGCCAGCAGCCGCTCTACGGGGGGGACACCTGCTGAAGCTTTCTTT.

The CDR3 region has the DNA TGTGCCTGGAGTGGGCTTAGCGGGAGCATGGGCGGGCAGTTCTTC. It specifies CAWSGLSGSMGGQFF. The rearrangement joins TRBV30 to TRBJ2-1, with 9 positions matching TRBD2. The CDR3 is 15 residues long. Germline V gives CDR1 GTSNPN, CDR2 SVGIG (reference sequence). The V segment lost 1 base and the J segment 12 bases; nucleotides outside the gene matches: 13.

About this clone itself: Other nucleotide sequences in the sample specify the same CDR3. The rearrangement uses TRBV11-2 and TRBJ1-2, with 8 bases lining up with TRBD1. CDR3 length: 15 amino acids. Germline CDR1 is SGHAT and CDR2 is FQNNGV. With V trimmed by 1 base and J by 5 bases, 6 bases remained unmatched. The CDR3, as DNA: TGTGCCAGCAGCTTAGCAGGACAGGGCGGGTATGGCTACACCTTC. It encodes CASSLAGQGGYGYTF.

The rearrangement joins TRBV2 to TRBJ1-4, with 10 bases matching TRBD1. Losses at the gene ends were 7 bases for V and 7 bases for J; bases not matched to a gene: 6. The CDR3 is 14 residues long. The V gene's germline CDR1 is SNHLY and CDR2 FYNNEI. The CDR3 nucleotides read TGTGCCAGCATTGACGGGACAGGGGTTGAAAAACTGTTTTTT. As protein: CASIDGTGVEKLFF.

J is TRBJ1-3 and V is TRBV2; 8 positions agree with TRBD1. CDR3 length: 16 amino acids. V dropped 6 bases and J dropped 0; count of bases not matched to a gene: 7. The V gene's germline CDR1 is SNHLY and CDR2 FYNNEI. Here the CDR3 reads CASRDPGQGSGNTIYF. The CDR3 DNA reads as TGTGCCAGCAGAGACCCCGGACAGGGCTCTGGAAACACCATATATTTT.

The chain is built from TRBV18 and TRBJ1-3; tentative D call: TRBD1 (5 bases). CDR3 length: 16 amino acids. CDR1 KGHSH and CDR2 LQKENI come from the germline V gene. Trimming left V 2 bases short and J 3 bases short, with 14 bases between. This CDR3 is CASSPRSRGDGNTIYF. Written as DNA, the CDR3 is TGTGCCAGCTCACCAAGGTCAAGGGGCGATGGAAACACCATATATTTT.

The genes are TRBV6-5 and TRBJ1-1; TRBD1 agrees at 9 bases. Germline CDR1 reads MNHEY; CDR2 reads SVGAGI. Unmatched junction bases numbered 10, after V lost 6 bases and J lost 8 bases. The CDR3 length is 14 residues. DNA of the CDR3: TGTGCCAGCAGGGGATCCTCCGGGACAGGGGAAGCTTTCTTT. Translated, it gives CASRGSSGTGEAFF.

This chain joins TRBV18 and TRBJ1-3; D is undetermined. Trimming stripped 6 bases from V and 4 bases from J, with 4 bases between. The CDR3 has 11 residues. Germline V gene lookup returns CDR1 KGHSH and CDR2 LQKENI. CDR3 sequence: CASSNGNTIYF. Written as DNA, the CDR3 is TGTGCCAGCTCGAACGGAAACACCATATATTTT.

The chain employs TRBV7-2 and TRBJ1-5, with unresolved D. This CDR3 spans 15 amino acids. Germline CDR1 SGHTA, CDR2 FQGNSA. V lost 4 bases to trimming and J lost 4 bases, with 14 bases between them. The CDR3 spells CASSSGARGNQPQHF. The CDR3 coding sequence is TGTGCCAGCAGCTCGGGAGCCCGCGGTAATCAGCCCCAGCATTTT. Filled out from reference TRBV7-2 and TRBJ1-5, the complete variable domain reads GAGVSQSPSNKVTEKGKDVELRCDPISGHTALYWYRQSLGQGLEFLIYFQGNSAPDKSGLPSDRFSAERTGGSVSTLTIQRTQQEDSAVYLCASSSGARGNQPQHFGDGTRLSIL.

The chain has TRBV19 and TRBJ1-6, with 8 nucleotides matching TRBD1. CDR1 and CDR2 (germline): LNHDA, SQIVND (reference sequence). Losses at the gene ends were 3 bases for V and 10 bases for J; bases not matched to a gene: 5. The CDR3 is made up of 14 amino acids. In nucleotides, the CDR3 is TGTGCCAGTAGTATCGACAGGGGTTGGTCACCCCTCCACTTT. Translated, it gives CASSIDRGWSPLHF. Full variable domain (outside the CDR3, taken from reference TRBV19 and TRBJ1-6): DGGITQSPKYLFRKEGQNVTLSCEQNLNHDAMYWYRQDPGQGLRLIYYSQIVNDFQKGDIAEGYSVSREKKESFPLTVTSAQKNPTAFYLCASSIDRGWSPLHFGNGTRLTVT.

This clone came up a few times. The V and J genes are TRBV6-9 and TRBJ2-7; TRBD1 might be the D (5 bases). There are 13 residues in the CDR3. Germline V gives CDR1 MNHGY, CDR2 SVAAGI. The V end was cut by 6 bases, the J end by 0 bases, with 9 bases between. The chain's CDR3 is CASSPTGSYEQYF. DNA for the CDR3: TGTGCCAGCAGCCCAACAGGCTCCTACGAGCAGTACTTC.

The count of this clone is one. The chain has TRBV11-2 and TRBJ2-7; 13 nucleotides match TRBD2. Germline CDR1 reads SGHAT; CDR2 reads FQNNGV. Losses at the gene ends were 1 base for V and 5 bases for J; bases not matched to a gene: 5. The CDR3 runs to 16 residues. CDR3 in DNA: TGTGCCAGCAGCTTAGGGACTAGCGGGAGAATCGACGAGCAGTACTTC. Encoded protein: CASSLGTSGRIDEQYF.

This clone appeared once. This chain connects TRBV7-6 to TRBJ2-5, with TRBD2 identical over 11 bases. The CDR3 is 17 amino acids. Per the germline V gene, CDR1 is SGHVS and CDR2 is FNYEAQ. The V segment lost 4 bases and the J segment 5 bases; nucleotides outside the gene matches: 12. CDR3 DNA: TGTGCCAGCAGCTCTCAGATAGCGGGAGGGCTGCCGGAGACCCAGTACTTC. It codes for CASSSQIAGGLPETQYF. The full variable domain, rest sourced from reference TRBV7-6 and TRBJ2-5, is GAGVSQSPRYKVTKRGQDVALRCDPISGHVSLYWYRQALGQGPEFLTYFNYEAQQDKSGLPNDRFSAERPEGSISTLTIQRTEQRDSAMYRCASSSQIAGGLPETQYFGPGTRLLVL.

This chain uses TRBV2 with TRBJ2-3; the match to TRBD2 covers 11 bases. Germline CDR1 reads SNHLY; CDR2 reads FYNNEI. Losses at the gene ends were 8 bases for V and 10 bases for J; bases not matched to a gene: 11. The CDR3 is made up of 14 amino acids. CDR3 sequence (DNA): TGTGCCAGCGAGATTACTAGCGGGGGCGGGGCGCAGTATTTT. Its protein is CASEITSGGGAQYF.

The rearrangement joins TRBV5-6 to TRBJ1-1; D gene unclear. Germline CDR1 SGHDT, CDR2 YYEEEE. CDR3 length equals 13 residues. V dropped 6 bases and J dropped 0 bases, with 9 bases sitting between them. This CDR3 reads CASTRRMNTEAFF. The CDR3 DNA follows: TGTGCCAGCACCCGGCGAATGAACACTGAAGCTTTCTTT. The full variable domain, in which reference TRBV5-6 and TRBJ1-1 provide the parts outside the CDR3, is DAGVTQSPTHLIKTRGQQVTLRCSPKSGHDTVSWYQQALGQGPQFIFQYYEEEERQRGNFPDRFSGHQFPNYSSELNVNALLLGDSALYLCASTRRMNTEAFFGQGTRLTVV.

The chain carries TRBV24-1 and TRBJ2-1; TRBD1 might be the D (5 bases). This CDR3 contains 16 residues. Germline V gene lookup returns CDR1 KGHDR and CDR2 SFDVKD. V lost 4 bases to trimming and J lost 8 bases, with 20 bases between them. The CDR3 DNA sequence: TGTGCCACCAGTGACCCAAACCTAAAGGGGCGGCATGAGCAGTTCTTC. This gives the protein CATSDPNLKGRHEQFF.

The count of this clone is one. The V and J genes are TRBV10-3 and TRBJ2-3; D not certain. The V end was cut by 6 bases, the J end by 2 bases, with 3 bases between. There are 11 residues in the CDR3. Germline-derived CDR1 and CDR2 are ENHRY and SYGVKD. The CDR3 nucleotides are TGTGCCATCAGGAACACAGATACGCAGTATTTT. Translation gives CAIRNTDTQYF.

This chain links TRBV28 with TRBJ1-3; D is uncertain. This CDR3 comprises 15 residues. V lost 3 bases, J lost 1 base, and 10 bases lay in between. Germline V gene lookup returns CDR1 MDHEN and CDR2 SYDVKM. The DNA of the CDR3 is TGTGCCAGCAGTTTCCTAGTAAGGTCTGGAAACACCATATATTTT. This translates into CASSFLVRSGNTIYF. The whole variable domain, filled in from reference TRBV28 and TRBJ1-3, reads DVKVTQSSRYLVKRTGEKVFLECVQDMDHENMFWYRQDPGLGLRLIYFSYDVKMKEKGDIPEGYSVSREKKERFSLILESASTNQTSMYLCASSFLVRSGNTIYFGEGSWLTVV.

The gene calls are TRBV15 and TRBJ1-2, with D hard to call. Germline V gives CDR1 LNHNV, CDR2 YYDKDF (reference sequence). With 0 bases removed from V and 5 bases from J, the gap between germline ends came to 10 bases. This CDR3 has 14 amino acids. The DNA of the CDR3 is TGTGCCACCAGCAGAGATCCACGAGCGTATGGCTACACCTTC. Residues: CATSRDPRAYGYTF.

The chain links TRBV3-1 (or the pseudogene TRBV3-2) to TRBJ1-5, with 7 bases aligning to TRBD1. Losses at the gene ends were 6 bases for V and 12 bases for J; bases not matched to a gene: 14. The germline CDR1 and CDR2 sequences are LGHDT and YNNKEL (reference sequence). The CDR3 runs to 14 residues. In nucleotides, the CDR3 is TGTGCCAGCAGTCCCGGGACAGCCGCGGATAACCAGCATTTT. This sequence encodes CASSPGTAADNQHF.

J is TRBJ2-1 and V is TRBV6-4; D possibly corresponds to TRBD2 (6 bases). CDR1 MRHNA and CDR2 SNTAGT come from the germline V gene. Deletions cut 3 bases from V and 4 bases from J, with 13 bases between. The CDR3 is 15 residues long. CDR3 amino acids: CASSEWAGSYNEQFF. Written as DNA, the CDR3 is TGTGCCAGCAGTGAATGGGCGGGGTCATACAATGAGCAGTTCTTC.

The V gene is TRBV19, the J gene TRBJ1-2; 10 bases fit TRBD1. V shed 7 bases, J shed 2 bases, and the junction held 10 bases outside the gene matches. Germline V lookup: CDR1 LNHDA, CDR2 SQIVND (reference sequence). There are 16 residues in the CDR3. As DNA, the CDR3 is TGTGCCAGTAAAAGGGGACAGGGGACCTACAACTATGGCTACACCTTC. This translates into CASKRGQGTYNYGYTF. Drawing the rest from reference TRBV19 and TRBJ1-2, the complete variable domain is DGGITQSPKYLFRKEGQNVTLSCEQNLNHDAMYWYRQDPGQGLRLIYYSQIVNDFQKGDIAEGYSVSREKKESFPLTVTSAQKNPTAFYLCASKRGQGTYNYGYTFGSGTRLTVV.

The chain links TRBV19 to TRBJ2-7, with unresolved D. This CDR3 is 14 amino acids long. CDR1 LNHDA and CDR2 SQIVND come from the germline V gene (reference sequence). V shed 4 bases and J shed 0 bases, with 10 bases lying between them. The CDR3 DNA follows: TGTGCCAGTAGTACCGGTGGCGGCTCCTACGAGCAGTACTTC. It specifies CASSTGGGSYEQYF.

The chain's CDR3 is CASRGQGMGEAFF. For the CDR3, the DNA is TGTGCCAGCAGGGGGCAAGGAATGGGTGAAGCTTTCTTT. The chain joins TRBV3-1 (or the pseudogene TRBV3-2) to TRBJ1-1; TRBD1 is a possible D gene (5 bases). Germline V gives CDR1 LGHDT, CDR2 YNNKEL (reference sequence). The ends were cut back, 6 bases at V and 7 bases at J, with 15 bases in the middle. CDR3 size: 13 residues.

V is TRBV19 and J is TRBJ1-5; D remains unclear. Germline V gives CDR1 LNHDA, CDR2 SQIVND (reference sequence). This CDR3 is 12 amino acids long. Trimming pared 7 bases from V and 7 bases from J, leaving 11 bases between. The DNA of the CDR3 is TGTGCCAGTACAAGTTTCGGGCAGCCCCAGCATTTT. Amino acids: CASTSFGQPQHF.

The chain couples TRBV7-8 to TRBJ2-3; D may be TRBD1 or TRBD2 (5 bases each). The CDR3 totals 15 residues. Trimming left V 0 bases short and J 3 bases short, with 10 bases between. The germline gives CDR1 SGHVS, CDR2 FQNEAQ. Here the CDR3 DNA reads TGTGCCAGCAGCTTAGCGATTGGGGGTACAGATACGCAGTATTTT. It yields the protein CASSLAIGGTDTQYF.

This clone was seen once. This chain joins TRBV18 and TRBJ2-1; 10 nucleotides line up with TRBD1. The trim removed 6 bases at V and 6 bases at J, leaving 11 bases unmatched. The CDR3 loop spans 16 amino acids. Germline V gene data show CDR1 as KGHSH and CDR2 as LQKENI. The CDR3 bases are TGTGCCAGCTCCTACCTCGGGACAGGGGCGTCCAATGAGCAGTTCTTC. This translates into CASSYLGTGASNEQFF.

The rearrangement links TRBV10-3 to TRBJ1-4, with D maybe TRBD1 (5 bases). In germline, CDR1 is ENHRY, CDR2 SYGVKD. This CDR3 contains 15 residues. V was cut by 3 bases and J by 3 bases, with 11 bases left in between. CDR3 DNA sequence: TGTGCCATCAGTGACCAGGGACGGCCTAATGAAAAACTGTTTTTT. Amino acid sequence: CAISDQGRPNEKLFF.